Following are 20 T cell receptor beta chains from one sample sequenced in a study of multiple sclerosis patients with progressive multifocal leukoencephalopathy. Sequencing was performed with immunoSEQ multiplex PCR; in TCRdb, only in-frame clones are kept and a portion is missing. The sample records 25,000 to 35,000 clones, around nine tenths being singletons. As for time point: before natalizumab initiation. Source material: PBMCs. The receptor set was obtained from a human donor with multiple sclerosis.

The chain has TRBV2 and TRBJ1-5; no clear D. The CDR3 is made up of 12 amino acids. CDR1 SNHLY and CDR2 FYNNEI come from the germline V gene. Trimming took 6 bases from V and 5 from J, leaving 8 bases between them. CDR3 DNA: TGTGCCAGCAGCCCCCGGGATCAGCCCCAGCATTTT. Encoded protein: CASSPRDQPQHF. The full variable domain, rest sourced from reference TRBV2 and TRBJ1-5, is EPEVTQTPSHQVTQMGQEVILRCVPISNHLYFYWYRQILGQKVEFLVSFYNNEISEKSEIFDDQFSVERPDGSNFTLKIRSTKLEDSAMYFCASSPRDQPQHFGDGTRLSIL.

CDR3 bases: TGTGCCAGCGGGCAGTATAGCAATCAGCCCCAGCATTTT. This codes for CASGQYSNQPQHF. The V and J genes are TRBV2 and TRBJ1-5; no clear D. This CDR3 has 13 amino acids. Germline loops: CDR1 SNHLY, CDR2 FYNNEI. V lost 8 bases and J 0 bases, leaving 8 bases between the germline ends.

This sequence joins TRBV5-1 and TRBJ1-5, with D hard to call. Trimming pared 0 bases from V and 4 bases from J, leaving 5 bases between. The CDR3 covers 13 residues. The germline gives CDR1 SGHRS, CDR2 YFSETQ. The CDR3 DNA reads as TGCGCCAGCAGCTTGGTAGGGAATCAGCCCCAGCATTTT. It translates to CASSLVGNQPQHF.

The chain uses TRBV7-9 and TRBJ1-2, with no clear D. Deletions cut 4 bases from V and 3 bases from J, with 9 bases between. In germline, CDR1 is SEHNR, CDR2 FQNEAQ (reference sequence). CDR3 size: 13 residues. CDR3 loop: CASSSDVYYGYTF. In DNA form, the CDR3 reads TGTGCCAGCAGCTCCGACGTCTACTATGGCTACACCTTC. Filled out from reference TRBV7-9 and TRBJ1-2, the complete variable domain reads DTGVSQNPRHKITKRGQNVTFRCDPISEHNRLYWYRQTLGQGPEFLTYFQNEAQLEKSRLLSDRFSAERPKGSFSTLEIQRTEQGDSAMYLCASSSDVYYGYTFGSGTRLTVV.

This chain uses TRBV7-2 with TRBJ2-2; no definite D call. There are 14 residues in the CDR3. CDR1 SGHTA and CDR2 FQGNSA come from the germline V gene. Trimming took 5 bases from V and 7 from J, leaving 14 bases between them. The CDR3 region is CASSRPPIDGELFF. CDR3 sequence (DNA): TGTGCCAGCAGCCGTCCACCCATCGACGGGGAGCTGTTTTTT.

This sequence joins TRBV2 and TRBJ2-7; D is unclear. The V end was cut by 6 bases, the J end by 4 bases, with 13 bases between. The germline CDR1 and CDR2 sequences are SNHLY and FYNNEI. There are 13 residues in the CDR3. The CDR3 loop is CASSPLATYEQYF. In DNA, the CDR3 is TGTGCCAGCAGCCCCCTGGCGACATACGAGCAGTACTTC.

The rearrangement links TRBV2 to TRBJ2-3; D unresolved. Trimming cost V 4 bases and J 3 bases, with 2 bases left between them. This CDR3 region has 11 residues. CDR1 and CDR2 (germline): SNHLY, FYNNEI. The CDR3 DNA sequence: TGTGCCAGCAGTGTGACAGATACGCAGTATTTT. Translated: CASSVTDTQYF.

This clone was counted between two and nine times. The CDR3 DNA is TGTGCCAGCAGTGACGGACTAACCACCGGGGAGCTGTTTTTT. Its protein is CASSDGLTTGELFF. The chain joins TRBV6-4 to TRBJ2-2; possible D gene TRBD2, 6 bases. The V gene lost 2 bases and the J gene lost 4 bases, with 8 bases spanning the gap. This CDR3 is built from 14 residues. Germline assignment: CDR1 MRHNA and CDR2 SNTAGT.

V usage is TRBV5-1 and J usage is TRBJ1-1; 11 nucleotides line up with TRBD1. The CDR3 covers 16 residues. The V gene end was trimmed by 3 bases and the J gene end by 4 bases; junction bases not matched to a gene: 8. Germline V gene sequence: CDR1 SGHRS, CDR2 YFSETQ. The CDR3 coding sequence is TGCGCCAGCAGCTCGGGACAGGGGGGTCTTGGCACTGAAGCTTTCTTT. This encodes CASSSGQGGLGTEAFF.

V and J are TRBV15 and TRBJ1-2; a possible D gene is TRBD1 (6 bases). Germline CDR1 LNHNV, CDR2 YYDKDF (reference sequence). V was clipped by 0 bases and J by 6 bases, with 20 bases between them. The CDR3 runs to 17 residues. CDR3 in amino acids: CATSRDLPLGGPHGYTF. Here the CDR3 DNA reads TGTGCCACCAGCAGAGATTTGCCCTTGGGGGGGCCCCATGGCTACACCTTC. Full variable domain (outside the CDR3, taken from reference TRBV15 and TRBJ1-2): DAMVIQNPRYQVTQFGKPVTLSCSQTLNHNVMYWYQQKSSQAPKLLFHYYDKDFNNEADTPDNFQSRRPNTSFCFLDIRSPGLGDTAMYLCATSRDLPLGGPHGYTFGSGTRLTVV.

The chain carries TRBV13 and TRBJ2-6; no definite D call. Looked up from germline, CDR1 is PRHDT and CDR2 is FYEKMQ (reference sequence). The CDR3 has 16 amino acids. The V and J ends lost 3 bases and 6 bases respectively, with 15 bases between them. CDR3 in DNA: TGTGCCAGCAGCTTCCTACCCGTGCTAGAGGCCAACGTCCTGACTTTC. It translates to CASSFLPVLEANVLTF.

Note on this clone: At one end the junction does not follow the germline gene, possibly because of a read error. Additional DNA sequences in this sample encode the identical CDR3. CDR3 DNA sequence: TGTGCAATCAGTGAGATCGGGGGTCGCAACGAGCAGTACTTC. This encodes CAISEIGGRNEQYF. The chain uses TRBV10-3 and TRBJ2-7, with a possible D match to TRBD2 (6 bases). From germline, CDR1 is ENHRY and CDR2 SYGVKD. The CDR3 is made up of 14 amino acids.

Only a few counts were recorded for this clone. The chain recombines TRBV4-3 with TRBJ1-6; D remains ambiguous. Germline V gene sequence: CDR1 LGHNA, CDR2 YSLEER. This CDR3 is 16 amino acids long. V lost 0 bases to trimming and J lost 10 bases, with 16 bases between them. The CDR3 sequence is CASSQDGPAGWSPLHF. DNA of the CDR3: TGCGCCAGCAGCCAAGATGGACCAGCGGGTTGGTCACCCCTCCACTTT.

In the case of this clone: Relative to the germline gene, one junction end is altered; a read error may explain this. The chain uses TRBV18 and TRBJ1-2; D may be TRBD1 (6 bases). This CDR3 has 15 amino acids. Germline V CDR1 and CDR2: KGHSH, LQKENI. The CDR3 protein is CASSSSGTLNYGHTF. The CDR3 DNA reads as TGTGCCAGCTCATCTTCAGGGACACTGAACTATGGCCACACCTTC.

Here the CDR3 DNA reads TGTGCCAGCAGTAGTGAGTTGGGAGCTTTCTTT. Translating it yields CASSSELGAFF. This chain connects TRBV25-1 to TRBJ1-1; D gene ambiguous. The CDR3 totals 11 residues. V lost 5 bases and J lost 10, with 11 bases in between. Per the germline V gene, CDR1 is MGHDK and CDR2 is SYGVNS.

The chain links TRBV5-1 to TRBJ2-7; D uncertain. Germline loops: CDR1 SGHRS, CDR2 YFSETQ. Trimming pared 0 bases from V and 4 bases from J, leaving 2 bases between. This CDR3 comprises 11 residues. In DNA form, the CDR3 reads TGCGCCAGCAGCTTGGAATACGAGCAGTACTTC. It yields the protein CASSLEYEQYF.

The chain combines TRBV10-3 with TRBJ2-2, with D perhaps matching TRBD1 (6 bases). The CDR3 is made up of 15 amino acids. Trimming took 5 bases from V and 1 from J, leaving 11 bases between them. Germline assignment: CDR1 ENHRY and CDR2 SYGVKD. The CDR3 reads CAISRRTVNTGELFF. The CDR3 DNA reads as TGTGCCATCAGTAGACGGACAGTGAACACCGGGGAGCTGTTTTTT.

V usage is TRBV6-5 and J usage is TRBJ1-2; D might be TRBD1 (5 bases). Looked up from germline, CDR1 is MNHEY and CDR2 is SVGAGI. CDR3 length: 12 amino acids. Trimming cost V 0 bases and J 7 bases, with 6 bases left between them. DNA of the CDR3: TGTGCCAGCAGTTACTCGGGGGGTGGCTACACCTTC. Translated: CASSYSGGGYTF.

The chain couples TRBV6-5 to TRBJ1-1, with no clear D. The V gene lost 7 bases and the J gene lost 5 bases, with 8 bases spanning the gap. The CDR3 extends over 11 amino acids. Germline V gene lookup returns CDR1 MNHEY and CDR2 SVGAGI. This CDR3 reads CASIKSTEAFF. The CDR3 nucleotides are TGTGCCAGCATTAAATCTACTGAAGCTTTCTTT.

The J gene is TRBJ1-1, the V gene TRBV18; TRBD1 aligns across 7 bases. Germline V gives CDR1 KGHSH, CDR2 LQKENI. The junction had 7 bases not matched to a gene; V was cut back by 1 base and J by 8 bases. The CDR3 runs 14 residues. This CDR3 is CASSPQGQREEAFF. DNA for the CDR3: TGTGCCAGCTCACCACAGGGACAGAGGGAAGAAGCTTTCTTT.